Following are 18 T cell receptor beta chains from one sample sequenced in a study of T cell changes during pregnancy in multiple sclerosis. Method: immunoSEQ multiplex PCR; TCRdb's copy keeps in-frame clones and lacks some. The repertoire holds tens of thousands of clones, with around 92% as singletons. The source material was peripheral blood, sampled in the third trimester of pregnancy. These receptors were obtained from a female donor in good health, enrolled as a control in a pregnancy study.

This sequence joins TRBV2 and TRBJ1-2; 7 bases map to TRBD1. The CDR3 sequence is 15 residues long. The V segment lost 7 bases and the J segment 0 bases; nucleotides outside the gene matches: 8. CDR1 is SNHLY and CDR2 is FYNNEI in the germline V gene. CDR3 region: CASTTTGLANYGYTF. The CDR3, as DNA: TGTGCCAGCACTACGACAGGGTTGGCTAACTATGGCTACACCTTC.

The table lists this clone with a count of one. The CDR3 region has the DNA TGTGCCAGCAGTTTACAGGCTATGGCCGGGGAGCTGTTTTTT. Translation: CASSLQAMAGELFF. J is TRBJ2-2 and V is TRBV28; no firm D call. This CDR3 has 14 residues. Germline V lookup: CDR1 MDHEN, CDR2 SYDVKM. V lost 2 bases and J 6 bases, leaving 10 bases between the germline ends. Complete variable domain (other parts from reference TRBV28 and TRBJ2-2): DVKVTQSSRYLVKRTGEKVFLECVQDMDHENMFWYRQDPGLGLRLIYFSYDVKMKEKGDIPEGYSVSREKKERFSLILESASTNQTSMYLCASSLQAMAGELFFGEGSRLTVL.

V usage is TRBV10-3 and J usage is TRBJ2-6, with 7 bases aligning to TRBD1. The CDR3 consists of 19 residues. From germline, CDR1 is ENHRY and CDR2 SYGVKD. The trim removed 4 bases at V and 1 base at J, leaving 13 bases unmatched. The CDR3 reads CAISARLGTALSGANVLTF. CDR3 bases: TGTGCCATCAGTGCACGTCTAGGGACAGCCTTGTCTGGGGCCAACGTCCTGACTTTC.

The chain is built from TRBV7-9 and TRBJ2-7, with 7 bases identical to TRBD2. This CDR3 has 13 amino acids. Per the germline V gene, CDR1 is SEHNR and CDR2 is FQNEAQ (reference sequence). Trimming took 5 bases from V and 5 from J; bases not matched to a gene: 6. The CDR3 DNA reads TGTGCCAGCAGCCAAAGTCGGGGGGACGAGCAGTACTTC. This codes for CASSQSRGDEQYF.

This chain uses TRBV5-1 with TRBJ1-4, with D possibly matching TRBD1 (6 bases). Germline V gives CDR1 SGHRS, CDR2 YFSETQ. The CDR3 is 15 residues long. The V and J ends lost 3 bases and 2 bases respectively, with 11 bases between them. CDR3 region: CASSSRGFTNEKLFF. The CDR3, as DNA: TGCGCCAGCAGCTCGAGGGGGTTCACTAATGAAAAACTGTTTTTT.

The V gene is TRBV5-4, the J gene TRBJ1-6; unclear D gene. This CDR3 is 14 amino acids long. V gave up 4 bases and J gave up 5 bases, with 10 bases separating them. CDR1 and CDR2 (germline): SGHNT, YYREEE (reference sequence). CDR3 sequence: CASSAAGNNSPLHF. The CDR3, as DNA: TGTGCCAGCAGCGCCGCAGGCAATAATTCACCCCTCCACTTT. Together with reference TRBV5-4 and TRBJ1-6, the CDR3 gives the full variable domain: ETGVTQSPTHLIKTRGQQVTLRCSSQSGHNTVSWYQQALGQGPQFIFQYYREEENGRGNFPPRFSGLQFPNYSSELNVNALELDDSALYLCASSAAGNNSPLHFGNGTRLTVT.

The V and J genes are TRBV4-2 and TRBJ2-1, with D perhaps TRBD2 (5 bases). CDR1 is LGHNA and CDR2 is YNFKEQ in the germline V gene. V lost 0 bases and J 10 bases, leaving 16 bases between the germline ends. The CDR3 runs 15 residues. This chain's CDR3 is CASSQEGRLTKEQFF. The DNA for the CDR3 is TGTGCCAGCAGCCAAGAGGGAAGACTAACCAAAGAGCAGTTCTTC.

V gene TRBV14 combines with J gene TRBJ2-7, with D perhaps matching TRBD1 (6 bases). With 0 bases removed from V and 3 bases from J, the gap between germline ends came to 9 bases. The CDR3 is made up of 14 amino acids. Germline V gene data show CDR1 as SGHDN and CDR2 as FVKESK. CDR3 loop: CASSQEARGYEQYF. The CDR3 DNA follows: TGTGCCAGCAGCCAAGAGGCCAGGGGCTACGAGCAGTACTTC.

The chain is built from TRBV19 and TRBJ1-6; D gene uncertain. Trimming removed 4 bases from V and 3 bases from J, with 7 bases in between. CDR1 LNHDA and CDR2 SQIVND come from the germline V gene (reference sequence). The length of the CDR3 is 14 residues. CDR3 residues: CASSTVFYNSPLHF. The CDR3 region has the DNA TGTGCCAGTAGTACGGTCTTCTATAATTCACCCCTCCACTTT.

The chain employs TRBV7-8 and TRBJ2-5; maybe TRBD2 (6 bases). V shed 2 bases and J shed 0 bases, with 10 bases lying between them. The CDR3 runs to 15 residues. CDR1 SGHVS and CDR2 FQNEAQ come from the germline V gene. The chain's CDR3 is CASSLIRDYQETQYF. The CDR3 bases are TGTGCCAGCAGCTTAATTCGGGACTACCAAGAGACCCAGTACTTC. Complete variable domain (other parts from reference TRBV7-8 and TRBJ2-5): GAGVSQSPRYKVAKRGQDVALRCDPISGHVSLFWYQQALGQGPEFLTYFQNEAQLDKSGLPSDRFFAERPEGSVSTLKIQRTQQEDSAVYLCASSLIRDYQETQYFGPGTRLLVL.

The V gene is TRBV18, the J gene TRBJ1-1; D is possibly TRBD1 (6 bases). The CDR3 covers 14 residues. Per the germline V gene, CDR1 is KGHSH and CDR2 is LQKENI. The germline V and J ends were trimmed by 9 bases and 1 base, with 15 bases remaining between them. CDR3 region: CASSTGKGNTEAFF. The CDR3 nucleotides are TGTGCCAGTTCTACAGGGAAAGGGAACACTGAAGCTTTCTTT.

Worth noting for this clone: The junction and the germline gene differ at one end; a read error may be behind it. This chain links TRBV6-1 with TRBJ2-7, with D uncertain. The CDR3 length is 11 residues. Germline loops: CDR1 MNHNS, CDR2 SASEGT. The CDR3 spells CASSEGAEPYF. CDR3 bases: TGTGCCAGCAGTGAAGGGGCCGAGCCGTACTTC.

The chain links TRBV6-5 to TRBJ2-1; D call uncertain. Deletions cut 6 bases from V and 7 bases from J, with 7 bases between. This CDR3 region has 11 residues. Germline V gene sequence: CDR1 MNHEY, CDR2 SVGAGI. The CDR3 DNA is TGTGCCAGCAGATCCCGGAATGAGCAGTTCTTC. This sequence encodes CASRSRNEQFF.

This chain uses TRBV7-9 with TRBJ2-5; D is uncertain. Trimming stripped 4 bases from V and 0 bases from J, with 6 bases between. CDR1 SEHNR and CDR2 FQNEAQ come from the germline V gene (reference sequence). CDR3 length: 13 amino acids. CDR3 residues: CASSSPDQETQYF. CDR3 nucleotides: TGTGCCAGCAGCTCCCCGGACCAAGAGACCCAGTACTTC.

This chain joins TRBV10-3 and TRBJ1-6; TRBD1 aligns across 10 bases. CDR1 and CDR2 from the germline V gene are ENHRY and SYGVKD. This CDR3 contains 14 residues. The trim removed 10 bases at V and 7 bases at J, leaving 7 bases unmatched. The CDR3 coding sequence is TGTGCCACCCGCGGGACAGGGGTAAATTCACCCCTCCACTTT. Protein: CATRGTGVNSPLHF.

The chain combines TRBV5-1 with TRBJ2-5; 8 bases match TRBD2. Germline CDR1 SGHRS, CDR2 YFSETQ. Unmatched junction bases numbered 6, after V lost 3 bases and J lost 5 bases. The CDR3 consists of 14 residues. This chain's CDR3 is CASSYSGVGETQYF. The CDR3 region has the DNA TGCGCCAGCAGCTATAGCGGGGTGGGGGAGACCCAGTACTTC. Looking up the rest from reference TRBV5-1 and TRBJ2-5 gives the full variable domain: KAGVTQTPRYLIKTRGQQVTLSCSPISGHRSVSWYQQTPGQGLQFLFEYFSETQRNKGNFPGRFSGRQFSNSRSEMNVSTLELGDSALYLCASSYSGVGETQYFGPGTRLLVL.

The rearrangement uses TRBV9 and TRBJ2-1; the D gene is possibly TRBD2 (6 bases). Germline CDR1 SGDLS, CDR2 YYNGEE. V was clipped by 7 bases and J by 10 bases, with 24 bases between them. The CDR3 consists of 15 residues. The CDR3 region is CASARDLDSAGEQFF. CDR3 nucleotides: TGTGCCAGCGCGCGAGATCTGGACTCCGCGGGAGAGCAGTTCTTC.

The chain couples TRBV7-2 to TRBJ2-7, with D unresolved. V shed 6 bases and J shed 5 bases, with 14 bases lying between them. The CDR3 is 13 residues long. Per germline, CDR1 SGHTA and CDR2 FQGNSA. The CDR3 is CASRRREVHEQYF. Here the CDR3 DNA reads TGTGCCAGCAGAAGAAGAGAGGTTCACGAGCAGTACTTC.